This TCR beta chain was observed in a study of blood T cell repertoires in COVID-19. Study-wide background: PBMCs, B-cell-depleted T cells, or T cells were the source of the cDNA or gDNA that made up the material.

The CDR3 spans 16 residues. From germline, CDR1 is SNHLY and CDR2 FYNNEI. V lost 4 bases, J lost 0 bases, and 16 bases lay in between. Source study methods: By means of reference gene primer amplification, nucleated cell counts were estimated. Repertoires were generated with immunoSEQ multiplex PCR, while TCRdb's copy carries only in-frame clones and drops some. D and trimming were read from the DNA, whereas the V and J calls and clone size are those reported in that table. The sample lists some 40,000 clones; about 85% were seen once. Sequenced: peripheral blood. This chain connects TRBV2 to TRBJ2-7, with TRBD1 as a possible D gene (6 bases). The sequence came from a woman of 80 years or more with acute or convalescent COVID-19. CDR3 bases: TGTGCCAGCAGTGGGGGGCAAGGGGTGGGCTCCTACGAGCAGTACTTC. Encoded protein: CASSGGQGVGSYEQYF.